Shown below are 27 T cell receptor beta chains from a single sample sequenced in a study of Graves' ophthalmopathy and Graves' hyperthyroidism. Amplification of TCR beta CDR3 regions used RNA transcripts. In the first round, RT-PCR was carried out with HTBI primers, and a multiplex PCR formed the second round. In TCRdb, the multiplex PCR reads were re-called with MiXCR into one record per CDR3 protein. The repertoire holds around 1,000,000 distinct CDR3 sequences, with about two fifths as singletons. Sequenced input: peripheral blood or thyroid tissue (not recorded which). Receptors originate from an adult man with Graves' hyperthyroidism.

This clonotype came up a few times. The chain recombines TRBV5-1 with TRBJ2-5; D is unresolved. In germline, CDR1 is SGHRS, CDR2 YFSETQ. V lost 0 bases, J lost 6 bases, and 12 bases lay in between. The CDR3 has 14 amino acids. CDR3 in DNA: TGCGCCAGCAGCTTGGAGGGCAGGCGGCAGACCCAGTACTTC. Translating it yields CASSLEGRRQTQYF.

This clonotype was seen many times. The V and J genes are TRBV29-1 and TRBJ2-7, with TRBD1 identical over 9 bases. The CDR3 runs to 14 residues. V shed 6 bases, J shed 4 bases, and the junction held 10 bases outside the gene matches. Germline V gene data show CDR1 as SQVTM and CDR2 as ANQGSEA. The CDR3 coding sequence is TGCAGCGTCTTGAAGATGGGACAGGGATACGAGCAGTACTTC. Amino acids: CSVLKMGQGYEQYF.

This clonotype was found a few times. The chain combines TRBV7-2 with TRBJ2-5; 10 bases agree with TRBD1. V lost 4 bases to trimming and J lost 5 bases; unmatched junction nucleotides: 7. CDR1 SGHTA and CDR2 FQGNSA come from the germline V gene. The CDR3 is 15 amino acids. The CDR3 bases are TGTGCCAGCAGCTCCAGGACAGGGGGGGGCGAGACCCAGTACTTC. This translates into CASSSRTGGGETQYF.

The V and J genes are TRBV5-1 and TRBJ2-5, with TRBD2 matching 7 bases. Matching the DNA end better, TRBJ2-1 makes the J call doubtful. CDR1 is SGHRS, CDR2 YFSETQ, per germline. This CDR3 spans 14 amino acids. CDR3 nucleotide sequence: TGCGCCAGCAGCTTTGGGGGGGGCTACAATGAGCAGTTCTTC. It codes for CASSFGGGYNEQFF.

This clonotype was seen ten or more times. The V and J genes are TRBV7-9 and TRBJ1-4; D not certain. The CDR3 loop spans 14 amino acids. The V gene lost 3 bases and the J gene lost 3 bases, with 8 bases spanning the gap. Germline values: CDR1 SEHNR, CDR2 FQNEAQ (reference sequence). The CDR3 reads CASSFNSANEKLFF. The CDR3 DNA is TGTGCCAGCAGCTTTAACTCAGCTAATGAAAAACTGTTTTTT. The variable domain in full, completed from reference TRBV7-9 and TRBJ1-4, reads DTGVSQNPRHKITKRGQNVTFRCDPISEHNRLYWYRQTLGQGPEFLTYFQNEAQLEKSRLLSDRFSAERPKGSFSTLEIQRTEQGDSAMYLCASSFNSANEKLFFGSGTQLSVL.

A word on this clonotype: It may be a read error: a sequence one base away is much more abundant. The CDR3 reads CSVGSGGNYGYTF. CDR3 nucleotides: TGCAGCGTTGGGTCAGGGGGGAACTATGGCTACACCTTC. The chain employs TRBV29-1 and TRBJ1-2; 7 nucleotides match TRBD1. The CDR3 loop spans 13 amino acids. Germline CDR1 and CDR2: SQVTM and ANQGSEA. J was trimmed by 2 bases and V by 4 bases; bases with no gene match: 4.

Of note for this clonotype: A clone one base away is much larger, so this may be a read error. The gene calls are TRBV12-3 or TRBV12-4 and TRBJ1-5; maybe TRBD1 (5 bases). With 6 bases removed from V and 5 bases from J, the gap between germline ends came to 14 bases. This CDR3 comprises 14 residues. The CDR3 spells CASRAGRIDQPQHF. DNA for the CDR3: TGTGCCAGCAGGGCAGGGCGAATTGATCAGCCCCAGCATTTT.

The chain links TRBV6-4 to TRBJ1-2; 8 nucleotides agree with TRBD1. With V trimmed by 5 bases and J by 5 bases, 16 bases remained unmatched. The CDR3 spans 17 residues. The germline V gene encodes CDR1 MRHNA and CDR2 SNTAGT. The CDR3 here is CASSPGGGGLIGYGYTF. The CDR3 nucleotides read TGTGCCAGCAGTCCAGGGGGCGGGGGCCTAATTGGGTATGGCTACACCTTC.

In this sample, this clonotype turned up a few times. The rearrangement joins TRBV6-7 to TRBJ2-5, with a tentative D call TRBD2 (6 bases). TRBV6-7 is an open reading frame whose function is uncertain. V was clipped by 9 bases and J by 5 bases, with 13 bases between them. The CDR3 consists of 12 residues. CDR3 sequence reads: CARPGRLETQYF. The DNA for the CDR3 is TGTGCCAGACCAGGGAGGCTGGAGACCCAGTACTTC.

Comments on this clonotype: Just one base apart from a much larger clone, this may be a read error. This chain links TRBV7-9 with TRBJ2-7; no definite D call. Germline V lookup: CDR1 SEHNR, CDR2 FQNEAQ (reference sequence). This CDR3 is 12 amino acids long. The CDR3, as DNA: TGTGCCCTGGCGGAAAACTCCTACGAGGAGTACTTC. Encoded protein: CALAENSYEEYF.

This clonotype has a handful of counts. The rearrangement uses TRBV27 and TRBJ2-2; 7 nucleotides match TRBD1. CDR1 and CDR2 from the germline V gene are MNHEY and SMNVEV (reference sequence). The CDR3 is made up of 12 amino acids. V was clipped by 6 bases and J by 15 bases; unmatched bases: 10. CDR3 protein: CASRQGKEKLFF. CDR3 sequence (DNA): TGTGCCAGCAGACAGGGGAAGGAGAAGTTGTTTTTT.

This clonotype was seen many times. This chain joins TRBV5-4 and TRBJ2-7; perhaps TRBD1 as D (6 bases). The CDR3 spans 14 residues. V lost 3 bases, J lost 2 bases, and 12 bases lay in between. Per the germline V gene, CDR1 is SGHNT and CDR2 is YYREEE (reference sequence). This chain's CDR3 is CASSSRDTPYEQYF. CDR3 sequence (DNA): TGTGCCAGCAGCTCCCGGGACACCCCCTACGAGCAGTACTTC.

The rearrangement joins TRBV12-3 or TRBV12-4 to TRBJ2-6, with D tentatively TRBD1 (7 bases). V dropped 7 bases and J dropped 0 bases, with 13 bases sitting between them. This CDR3 comprises 16 residues. The CDR3 spells CASMRGQSSGANVLTF. Written as DNA, the CDR3 is TGTGCCAGCATGCGGGGACAGAGCTCTGGGGCCAACGTCCTGACTTTC.

This clonotype was recorded at least ten times. The chain links TRBV20-1 to TRBJ1-1, with a tentative D call TRBD1 (5 bases). Germline lookup yields CDR1 DFQATT and CDR2 SNEGSKA (reference sequence). The CDR3 totals 14 residues. Trimming shortened V by 6 bases and J by 1 base, and 15 bases separated the two germline ends. In DNA, the CDR3 is TGCAGTGCCCGAAGGGGAGGGGAGAACACTGAAGCTTTCTTT. Translating it yields CSARRGGENTEAFF.

This CDR3 reads CASSESLAGETDTQYF. CDR3 sequence (DNA): TGTGCCAGCAGTGAAAGTCTAGCGGGAGAGACAGATACGCAGTATTTT. V and J are TRBV2 and TRBJ2-3; 10 positions match TRBD2. The CDR3 runs 16 residues. Trimming cost V 2 bases and J 3 bases; bases outside gene matches: 5. CDR1 and CDR2 (germline): SNHLY, FYNNEI.

The CDR3 reads CSVARTGSYNEQFF. CDR3 DNA: TGCAGCGTTGCCCGGACAGGGAGCTACAATGAGCAGTTCTTC. The chain employs TRBV29-1 and TRBJ2-1, with 8 bases fitting TRBD1. This CDR3 is 14 amino acids long. With V trimmed by 4 bases and J by 3 bases, 5 bases remained unmatched. The germline V gene has CDR1 SQVTM and CDR2 ANQGSEA.

The chain recombines TRBV10-3 with TRBJ2-5; 7 nucleotides match TRBD1. V dropped 4 bases and J dropped 2; count of bases not matched to a gene: 7. The CDR3 runs 15 residues. The germline V gene has CDR1 ENHRY and CDR2 SYGVKD. The CDR3 here is CAISGWDSLQETQYF. The DNA of the CDR3 is TGTGCCATCAGTGGATGGGACAGTCTACAAGAGACCCAGTACTTC.

For this clonotype: This may be a read error: a much more frequent sequence differs by one nucleotide. The rearrangement uses TRBV11-2 and TRBJ2-5, with D possibly matching TRBD2 (6 bases). The length of the CDR3 is 15 residues. The V gene's germline CDR1 is SGHAT and CDR2 FQNNGV. CDR3 sequence (DNA): TGTGCCCGCAGCTTAGTGGTCGGGAGCGCCGAGACCCAGTACTTC. Amino acid sequence: CARSLVVGSAETQYF.

With regard to this clonotype: A junction boundary mismatches the germline segment, possibly from a read error. The chain links TRBV7-2 to TRBJ1-4; 11 bases are a match to TRBD1. The germline V gene encodes CDR1 SGHTA and CDR2 FQGNSA. This CDR3 has 15 residues. This CDR3 reads CASSLRTGGNERLFF. The DNA of the CDR3 is TGTGCCAGCAGCTTGCGGACAGGGGGCAATGAAAGACTGTTTTTT. Full variable domain (rest looked up from reference TRBV7-2 and TRBJ1-4): GAGVSQSPSNKVTEKGKDVELRCDPISGHTALYWYRQSLGQGLEFLIYFQGNSAPDKSGLPSDRFSAERTGGSVSTLTIQRTQQEDSAVYLCASSLRTGGNERLFFGSGTQLSVL.

The chain joins TRBV30 to TRBJ1-5; possibly TRBD1 for D (5 bases). The CDR3 extends over 14 amino acids. Germline CDR1 GTSNPN, CDR2 SVGIG (reference sequence). Trimming took 0 bases from V and 8 from J, leaving 14 bases between them. CDR3 sequence (DNA): TGTGCCTGGAGTGTTGGACGGGGCTGGGAGCCCCAGCATTTT. It codes for CAWSVGRGWEPQHF.

With regard to this clonotype: The CDR3 carries no conserved terminal phenylalanine or tryptophan, so it likely arises from a read error. Because the CDR3's place on the DNA is in doubt, the DNA is left out and the CDR3 is given as listed by TCRdb. This rearrangement joins TRBV4-2 to TRBJ2-7. The CDR3 is 8 residues long, ends included. CDR1 and CDR2 from the germline V gene are LGHNA and YNFKEQ. CDR3 residues: CASSQDHE.

At least ten counts were recorded for this clonotype. The chain combines TRBV4-3 with TRBJ1-6; D uncertain. Germline CDR1 is LGHNA and CDR2 is YSLEER. This CDR3 is built from 15 residues. V was pared by 0 bases and J by 13 bases, with 16 bases between. Here the CDR3 DNA reads TGCGCCAGCAGCCAAGAGTTCGGAACACGGTCTCCCCTCCACTTT. It is translated as CASSQEFGTRSPLHF.

This chain joins TRBV29-1 and TRBJ1-3; D possibly corresponds to TRBD1 (5 bases). The CDR3 consists of 15 residues. Between the trimmed V and J ends, which lost 4 bases and 0 bases, there was a span of 13 bases. Germline CDR1 is SQVTM and CDR2 is ANQGSEA. CDR3 protein: CSVVEDNSSGNTIYF. As DNA, the CDR3 is TGCAGCGTTGTGGAGGACAATAGCTCTGGAAACACCATATATTTT.

The chain couples TRBV7-3 to TRBJ2-5; tentatively, D is TRBD1 (5 bases). V gave up 2 bases and J gave up 4 bases, with 14 bases separating them. The germline gives CDR1 SGHTA, CDR2 FQGTGA. This CDR3 is 15 amino acids long. The CDR3 nucleotides are TGTGCCAGCAGCTTAGGGGCTAGTTTATCAGAGACCCAGTACTTC. The encoded protein is CASSLGASLSETQYF.

The chain employs TRBV20-1 and TRBJ1-5; 7 positions agree with TRBD1. The junction had 3 bases not matched to a gene; V was cut back by 4 bases and J by 0 bases. CDR1 is DFQATT, CDR2 SNEGSKA, per germline (reference sequence). The CDR3 sequence is 14 residues long. The CDR3 sequence is CSATGQNSNQPQHF. CDR3 nucleotide sequence: TGCAGTGCTACGGGACAGAATAGCAATCAGCCCCAGCATTTT.

This clonotype has more than one count but fewer than ten. The J gene is TRBJ2-7, the V gene TRBV4-2; possible D gene TRBD2, 5 bases. Looked up from germline, CDR1 is LGHNA and CDR2 is YNFKEQ. Trimming left V 8 bases short and J 5 bases short, with 7 bases between. The CDR3 contains 10 residues. The CDR3 sequence: CASGSHEQYF. The CDR3 DNA is TGTGCCAGCGGGAGTCACGAGCAGTACTTC.

This clonotype was seen many times. The rearrangement uses TRBV20-1 and TRBJ2-7; 9 bases align to TRBD1. J was trimmed by 2 bases and V by 6 bases; bases with no gene match: 11. CDR3 length equals 15 residues. Germline CDR1 and CDR2: DFQATT and SNEGSKA (reference sequence). The CDR3 DNA sequence: TGCAGTGCACCTCAACCGGGACAGGGTGCCTACGAGCAGTACTTC. It specifies CSAPQPGQGAYEQYF.